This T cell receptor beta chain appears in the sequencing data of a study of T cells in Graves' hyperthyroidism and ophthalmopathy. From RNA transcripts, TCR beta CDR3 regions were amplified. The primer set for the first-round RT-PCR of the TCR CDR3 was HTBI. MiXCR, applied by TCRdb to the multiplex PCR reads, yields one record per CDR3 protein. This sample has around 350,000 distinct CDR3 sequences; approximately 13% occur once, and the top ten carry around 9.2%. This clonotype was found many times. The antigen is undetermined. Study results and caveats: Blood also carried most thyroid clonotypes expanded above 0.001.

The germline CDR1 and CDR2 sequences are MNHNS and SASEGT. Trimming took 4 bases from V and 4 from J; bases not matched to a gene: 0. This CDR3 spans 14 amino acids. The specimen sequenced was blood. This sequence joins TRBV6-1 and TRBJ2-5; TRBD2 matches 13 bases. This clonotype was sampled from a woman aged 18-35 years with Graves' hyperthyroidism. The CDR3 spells CASSGTSGRETQYF. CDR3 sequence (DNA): TGTGCCAGCAGTGGGACTAGCGGGAGAGAGACCCAGTACTTC.